Listed below are T cell receptor beta chains from one sample, sequenced in a study of shared clonotypes between healthy human individuals. Measured with immunoSEQ multiplex PCR; TCRdb has only the in-frame clones, and not every one. The table lists hundreds of thousands of clones, roughly 80% of them singletons, with more than 10% in the top ten. The specimen was PBMCs. These receptors all come from a woman in her 40s in good health. Some clones in this sample may be carry-over from other donors' samples. Each CDR3 is given with its conserved first and last residue. D genes are given only for firm matches. Where a row states a size, it is once, few, many or the class of an expanded clone; other rows omit it.

TRBJ2-5	-	TRBV7-2	TRBD2	TGTGCCAGCAGCTTAGGAGTAGCGGGAGGGCAGTACTTC	CASSLGVAGGQYF
TRBJ2-1	-	TRBV15	TRBD2	TGTGCCACCAGCAGAGATTATCTGAGTAGCGGGGGGGAAAATGAGCAGTTCTTC	CATSRDYLSSGGENEQFF
TRBJ2-2	few	TRBV5-4	-	TGTGCCAGCAGCTCCCCCTCGAACACCGGGGAGCTGTTTTTT	CASSSPSNTGELFF
TRBJ2-7	-	TRBV7-9	-	TGTGCCAGCAGCTTAAAAGGGCGGGAGCAGTACTTC	CASSLKGREQYF
TRBJ2-7	-	TRBV28	-	TGTGCCAGCAGTCCCCCCCCTGCAGGGGGGATCTACGAGCAGTACTTC	CASSPPPAGGIYEQYF
TRBJ2-7	once	TRBV29-1	TRBD1	TGCAGCGTTGTTTCCCAGGGGGCTGGTGAGCAGTACTTC	CSVVSQGAGEQYF
TRBJ1-2	few	TRBV28	-	TGTGCCAGCAGTTCCGGGACCTATGGCTACACCTTC	CASSSGTYGYTF
TRBJ1-5	-	TRBV4-1	-	TGCGCCAGCAGCCAAGTGGTGGCATGGGAGCCCCAGCATTTT	CASSQVVAWEPQHF
TRBJ2-3	-	TRBV7-9	TRBD2	TGTGCCAGCAGCTTACTCCGCCTGGCGGGAGGAGTGGATACGCAGTATTTT	CASSLLRLAGGVDTQYF
TRBJ1-5	-	TRBV27	-	TGTGCCAGCAGGGGTCAAACTAGCAATCAGCCCCAGCATTTT	CASRGQTSNQPQHF
TRBJ2-7	-	TRBV5-4	TRBD2	TGTGCCAGCAGCCTAGCGGGAGGGCCTCGGGAGCAGTACTTC	CASSLAGGPREQYF
TRBJ2-6	few	TRBV30	-	TGTGCCTGGAGCCTCCAGGCTGGGGCCAACGTCCTGACTTTC	CAWSLQAGANVLTF
TRBJ2-1	once	TRBV9	-	TGTGCCAGCAGCGTTCAGGGTGAGCAGTTCTTC	CASSVQGEQFF
TRBJ1-4	-	TRBV27	TRBD1	TGTGCCAGCAGTTTGGGCAGGGGGCTTTTGGATGAAAAACTGTTTTTT	CASSLGRGLLDEKLFF
TRBJ2-7	-	TRBV25-1	-	TGTGCCAGCAGTTCTCGACCTCAGGAAAACGAGCAGTACTTC	CASSSRPQENEQYF